The next 28 T cell receptor beta chains were all read from a single sample in a study of human T cells and chemical hapten exposure. TCRdb reprocessed the RACE reads via MiXCR and lists one record per CDR3 protein. Seen here are about 51,000 distinct CDR3 sequences, over 8% observed once, and the top ten hold more than 13%. Time point defined: pre-sensitization, week 0. Treatment in this sample: therapeutic diphenylcyclopropenone sensitization with weekly scalp DPC. Source: whole blood, taken in connection with sensitization to the hapten diphenylcyclopropenone (DPC). The receptors originated from a woman aged 40 to 50 with alopecia areata. Some clones in this sample may be carry-over from other donors' samples.

This clonotype turned up a few times. The chain uses TRBV7-7 and TRBJ1-6; 8 nucleotides agree with TRBD1. Trimming removed 5 bases from V and 9 bases from J; junction bases left unmatched: 6. Per germline, CDR1 SSHAT and CDR2 FNYEAQ (reference sequence). The CDR3 sequence is 14 residues long. The CDR3 region has the DNA TGTGCCAGCAGCCCGGACAGGGACGGTTCACCCCTCCACTTT. Residues: CASSPDRDGSPLHF.

This clonotype was seen at least ten times. The chain joins TRBV25-1 to TRBJ1-1; D is possibly TRBD1 (5 bases). V shed 1 base and J shed 9 bases, with 12 bases lying between them. Germline values: CDR1 MGHDK, CDR2 SYGVNS. The CDR3 length is 13 residues. The CDR3 here is CASSESNRFKAFF. The CDR3 nucleotides read TGTGCCAGCAGTGAATCGAACAGGTTCAAAGCTTTCTTT.

This clonotype has a count of ten or more. The chain couples TRBV6-2 or TRBV6-3 to TRBJ1-2; D uncertain. Trimming shortened V by 5 bases and J by 8 bases, and 12 bases separated the two germline ends. The CDR3 contains 12 residues. Germline loops: CDR1 MNHEY, CDR2 SVGEGT. The chain's CDR3 is CASSQALGGYTF. DNA for the CDR3: TGTGCCAGCAGTCAGGCCCTAGGAGGCTACACCTTC.

The chain recombines TRBV6-5 with TRBJ2-5; TRBD2 matches at 7 bases. Losses at the gene ends were 10 bases for V and 2 bases for J; bases not matched to a gene: 16. Germline values: CDR1 MNHEY, CDR2 SVGAGI. The CDR3 contains 16 residues. CDR3 coding DNA: TGTGCCACCTATTCACCGGGGAGGGTGGGACAAGAGACCCAGTACTTC. Translated, it gives CATYSPGRVGQETQYF.

At least ten counts were recorded for this clonotype. The chain has TRBV18 and TRBJ1-1; 8 bases agree with TRBD1. The CDR3 is made up of 14 amino acids. Germline V CDR1 and CDR2: KGHSH, LQKENI. The trim removed 3 bases at V and 2 bases at J, leaving 2 bases unmatched. The CDR3 is CASSPQGANTEAFF. The CDR3 coding sequence is TGTGCCAGCTCACCCCAGGGGGCAAACACTGAAGCTTTCTTT.

This clonotype was counted ten times or more. The rearrangement joins TRBV5-1 to TRBJ2-5; 9 bases match TRBD1. J gave up 3 bases and V 1 base, and 1 base lay outside the gene matches. Germline CDR1 and CDR2: SGHRS and YFSETQ. The CDR3 contains 14 residues. CDR3 amino acids: CASSLRTGEETQYF. In DNA, the CDR3 is TGCGCCAGCAGCTTGCGGACAGGGGAAGAGACCCAGTACTTC.

This sequence joins TRBV11-2 and TRBJ1-6, with unresolved D. Germline CDR1 SGHAT, CDR2 FQNNGV. The length of the CDR3 is 17 residues. V lost 5 bases to trimming and J lost 1 base, with 15 bases between them. CDR3 sequence reads: CASSPGSVVSYNSPLHF. The CDR3 bases are TGTGCCAGCAGCCCCGGGAGCGTGGTTTCCTATAATTCACCCCTCCACTTT.

A few counts support this clonotype. CDR3 sequence (DNA): TGCGCCAGCAGCGTCGGACACAAGAATCAGCCCCAGCATTTT. This translates into CASSVGHKNQPQHF. The chain recombines TRBV4-1 with TRBJ1-5; a weak D match, TRBD1 (5 bases). Looked up from germline, CDR1 is MGHRA and CDR2 is YSYEKL. The CDR3 is 14 amino acids. The V end was cut by 5 bases, the J end by 4 bases, with 12 bases between.

This clonotype was counted many times. The chain couples TRBV4-3 to TRBJ1-1; D is possibly TRBD1 (6 bases). V lost 4 bases, J lost 5 bases, and 20 bases lay in between. Germline CDR1 LGHNA, CDR2 YSLEER. This CDR3 is built from 16 residues. In DNA, the CDR3 is TGCGCCAGCAGCCCAAATATCGGGACATCCTCGACTGAAGCTTTCTTT. Its protein product is CASSPNIGTSSTEAFF.

There are a few counts of this clonotype. The V call is TRBV7-2, the J call TRBJ1-1; D not resolved. V lost 6 bases to trimming and J lost 1 base, with 9 bases between them. The CDR3 runs to 13 residues. Germline V gene lookup returns CDR1 SGHTA and CDR2 FQGNSA. CDR3 sequence: CASRSDPNTEAFF. Here the CDR3 DNA reads TGTGCCAGCAGATCCGACCCGAACACTGAAGCTTTCTTT.

In this sample, this clonotype turned up a few times. The V call is TRBV9, the J call TRBJ2-5; the D gene is possibly TRBD2 (6 bases). Looked up from germline, CDR1 is SGDLS and CDR2 is YYNGEE. CDR3 length: 15 amino acids. Trimming left V 4 bases short and J 2 bases short, with 15 bases between. In nucleotides, the CDR3 is TGTGCCAGCAGCATTAGCGGAAGTTCTCAAGAGACCCAGTACTTC. Its protein product is CASSISGSSQETQYF. Full variable domain (missing parts from reference TRBV9 and TRBJ2-5): DSGVTQTPKHLITATGQRVTLRCSPRSGDLSVYWYQQSLDQGLQFLIQYYNGEERAKGNILERFSAQQFPDLHSELNLSSLELGDSALYFCASSISGSSQETQYFGPGTRLLVL.

This clonotype was detected ten times or more. J is TRBJ2-7 and V is TRBV14; 10 bases agree with TRBD1. Germline V gene sequence: CDR1 SGHDN, CDR2 FVKESK. After removal of 4 bases from V and 6 bases from J, the junction contained 6 bases not matched to a gene. This CDR3 contains 14 residues. CDR3 sequence: CASSRATGGAEQYF. The CDR3 region has the DNA TGTGCCAGCAGCCGTGCGACAGGGGGCGCCGAGCAGTACTTC.

The chain employs TRBV28 and TRBJ2-3; 9 bases are shared with TRBD1. Germline V gene data show CDR1 as MDHEN and CDR2 as SYDVKM. The CDR3 extends over 14 amino acids. Losses at the gene ends were 5 bases for V and 6 bases for J; bases not matched to a gene: 6. The CDR3 nucleotides are TGTGCCAGCAGTCTCCAACAGGGGGCGGATACGCAGTATTTT. Translation gives CASSLQQGADTQYF.

This clonotype was observed many times. The chain combines TRBV4-3 with TRBJ1-5; the D is unclear. The CDR3 runs 13 residues. CDR1 is LGHNA and CDR2 is YSLEER in the germline V gene. The V and J ends lost 1 base and 4 bases respectively, with 5 bases between them. CDR3 region: CASSQALNQPQHF. As DNA, the CDR3 is TGCGCCAGCAGCCAAGCCTTAAATCAGCCCCAGCATTTT.

V and J are TRBV7-2 and TRBJ2-2; TRBD2 agrees at 7 bases. CDR1 and CDR2 (germline): SGHTA, FQGNSA. This CDR3 contains 13 residues. Trimming at V came to 4 bases and at J to 4 bases, leaving 0 bases not matched to a gene. CDR3 nucleotide sequence: TGTGCCAGCAGCTGGGGGGGCACCGGGGAGCTGTTTTTT. The encoded protein is CASSWGGTGELFF. The complete variable domain, with remaining parts taken from reference TRBV7-2 and TRBJ2-2, reads GAGVSQSPSNKVTEKGKDVELRCDPISGHTALYWYRQSLGQGLEFLIYFQGNSAPDKSGLPSDRFSAERTGGSVSTLTIQRTQQEDSAVYLCASSWGGTGELFFGEGSRLTVL.

The sample holds many counts of this clonotype. CDR3 sequence: CSVSLTGELFF. DNA for the CDR3: TGCAGCGTTTCCCTCACCGGGGAGCTGTTTTTT. This chain connects TRBV29-1 to TRBJ2-2, with no clear D. The germline V and J ends were trimmed by 5 bases and 4 bases, with 5 bases remaining between them. CDR1 and CDR2 (germline): SQVTM, ANQGSEA. This CDR3 is built from 11 residues.

On this clonotype itself: This may be a read error, as it is one base from a much larger clone. The genes are TRBV10-3 and TRBJ2-3, with TRBD2 matching over 13 bases. With V trimmed by 4 bases and J by 0 bases, 10 bases remained unmatched. Germline-derived CDR1 and CDR2 are ENHRY and SYGVKD. CDR3 size: 19 residues. This chain's CDR3 is CAISGSGTSGEISTDTQYF. DNA for the CDR3: TGTGCCATCAGTGGATCCGGGACTAGCGGGGAAATAAGCACAGATACGCAGTATTTT.

The sample holds many counts of this clonotype. The chain carries TRBV7-8 and TRBJ1-1; tentatively, D is TRBD1 (5 bases). The CDR3 contains 14 residues. Trimming pared 0 bases from V and 5 bases from J, leaving 10 bases between. Germline values: CDR1 SGHVS, CDR2 FQNEAQ. CDR3: CASSLALRGTEAFF. As DNA, the CDR3 is TGTGCCAGCAGCTTAGCGCTGAGGGGTACTGAAGCTTTCTTT.

This clonotype was recorded many times. This sequence joins TRBV6-5 and TRBJ2-2; weak D call: TRBD1 (6 bases). In germline, CDR1 is MNHEY, CDR2 SVGAGI. Trimming left V 6 bases short and J 8 bases short, with 13 bases between. The length of the CDR3 is 13 residues. The CDR3 bases are TGTGCCAGCAGCACAGGGTTGGGTGGGGAGCTGTTTTTT. Protein: CASSTGLGGELFF.

This clonotype has ten or more counts. The rearrangement links TRBV27 to TRBJ2-5; no definite D call. V lost 6 bases to trimming and J lost 3 bases, with 14 bases between them. This CDR3 has 14 amino acids. Germline V lookup: CDR1 MNHEY, CDR2 SMNVEV (reference sequence). As DNA, the CDR3 is TGTGCCAGCAGCCGCCTTTATAGAAAAGAGACCCAGTACTTC. Translation: CASSRLYRKETQYF.

J is TRBJ2-6 and V is TRBV7-3; 8 bases match TRBD2. The junction had 4 bases not matched to a gene; V was cut back by 0 bases and J by 0 bases. Per germline, CDR1 SGHTA and CDR2 FQGTGA. The CDR3 contains 18 residues. The CDR3 sequence: CASSLTAGVSSGANVLTF. The CDR3 region has the DNA TGTGCCAGCAGCTTAACAGCGGGAGTGAGCTCTGGGGCCAACGTCCTGACTTTC. The variable domain in full, with the rest retrieved from reference TRBV7-3 and TRBJ2-6, is GAGVSQTPSNKVTEKGKYVELRCDPISGHTALYWYRQSLGQGPEFLIYFQGTGAADDSGLPNDRFFAVRPEGSVSTLKIQRTERGDSAVYLCASSLTAGVSSGANVLTFGAGSRLTVL.

This clonotype was recorded many times. The rearrangement links TRBV20-1 to TRBJ2-1; TRBD1 is a possible D gene (5 bases). Germline-derived CDR1 and CDR2 are DFQATT and SNEGSKA (reference sequence). V was trimmed by 6 bases and J by 2 bases, leaving 11 bases between them. This CDR3 has 13 residues. CDR3 region: CSAQLTAYNEQFF. CDR3 DNA: TGCAGTGCGCAACTGACAGCCTACAATGAGCAGTTCTTC.

This clonotype was counted at least ten times. The rearrangement joins TRBV3-1 to TRBJ2-7; D is undetermined. Trimming removed 0 bases from V and 6 bases from J, with 21 bases in between. Germline CDR1 is LGHDT and CDR2 is YNNKEL (reference sequence). The CDR3 runs 17 residues. CDR3 bases: TGTGCCAGCAGCCAAGACGCCCCTGGTAGGATGGGCTCCGAGCAGTACTTC. Its protein product is CASSQDAPGRMGSEQYF.

The chain couples TRBV7-2 to TRBJ1-1; D not certain. This CDR3 is 13 amino acids long. The germline V and J ends were trimmed by 8 bases and 0 bases, with 10 bases remaining between them. Germline assignment: CDR1 SGHTA and CDR2 FQGNSA. The CDR3 sequence is CASHKQMNTEAFF. CDR3 nucleotide sequence: TGTGCCAGCCACAAACAGATGAACACTGAAGCTTTCTTT.

This clonotype was seen ten or more times. The chain recombines TRBV20-1 with TRBJ2-7; perhaps TRBD2 as D (6 bases). This CDR3 has 13 residues. Germline assignment: CDR1 DFQATT and CDR2 SNEGSKA (reference sequence). The V end lost 6 bases, the J end lost 2 bases, and 14 bases lay between the germline ends. CDR3 protein: CSAPGRGTYEQYF. CDR3 in DNA: TGCAGTGCGCCTGGGCGGGGCACCTACGAGCAGTACTTC.

This chain uses TRBV29-1 with TRBJ1-1, with D unresolved. V gave up 7 bases and J gave up 4 bases, with 10 bases separating them. CDR1 and CDR2 (germline): SQVTM, ANQGSEA. The CDR3 extends over 11 amino acids. The CDR3 protein is CSALVVTEAFF. CDR3 bases: TGCAGCGCCCTGGTAGTCACTGAAGCTTTCTTT.

At least ten counts were recorded for this clonotype. The V gene is TRBV30, the J gene TRBJ2-2; no reliable D call. CDR1 is GTSNPN, CDR2 SVGIG, per germline (reference sequence). This CDR3 comprises 11 residues. With 0 bases removed from V and 6 bases from J, the gap between germline ends came to 2 bases. The CDR3 sequence is CAWSVPGELFF. Written as DNA, the CDR3 is TGTGCCTGGAGTGTACCCGGGGAGCTGTTTTTT.

This clonotype was counted many times. The V and J genes are TRBV11-2 and TRBJ1-5, with 8 positions matching TRBD1. Trimming removed 5 bases from V and 7 bases from J; junction bases left unmatched: 4. There are 13 residues in the CDR3. Germline CDR1 SGHAT, CDR2 FQNNGV. The CDR3 bases are TGTGCCAGCAGCCCAGGGGGCTGGCAGCCCCAGCATTTT. Translation: CASSPGGWQPQHF.